These T cell receptor beta chains were read from a single sample in a study of cytomegalovirus exposure and HLA in healthy donors. TCRdb keeps only in-frame clones here, not all; method: immunoSEQ multiplex PCR. Found here are roughly 180,000 clones, 81% of them singletons; the top ten hold around 2.1%. What was sequenced was PBMCs. Source of these receptors: a young woman in good health and CMV-seropositive. CDR3s include the opening cysteine and the closing phenylalanine or tryptophan. Fields, in order: clone size, J gene, V gene, CDR3 protein. Not all rows give a size; the values are once, few, many and, for expanded clones, a class.

clone size: few; J gene: TRBJ2-3; V gene: TRBV7-9; CDR3 protein: CASSLGGKLDTQYF
clone size: -; J gene: TRBJ1-2; V gene: TRBV5-6; CDR3 protein: CASSPGGAPSYGYTF
clone size: -; J gene: TRBJ2-2; V gene: TRBV9; CDR3 protein: CASSVGTTTGELFF
clone size: -; J gene: TRBJ2-7; V gene: TRBV6-5; CDR3 protein: CASSYGGGSSSYEQYF
clone size: -; J gene: TRBJ2-2; V gene: TRBV15; CDR3 protein: CATSRDTGFNTGELFF
clone size: -; J gene: TRBJ2-3; V gene: TRBV5-1; CDR3 protein: CASSPGTTSTDTQYF
clone size: -; J gene: TRBJ1-5; V gene: TRBV6-1; CDR3 protein: CASSEQGWGHQPQHF
clone size: -; J gene: TRBJ1-2; V gene: TRBV28; CDR3 protein: CASSFAMDRGDGYTF
clone size: once; J gene: TRBJ1-5; V gene: TRBV28; CDR3 protein: CASSRRVKDQPQHF
clone size: -; J gene: TRBJ2-7; V gene: TRBV19; CDR3 protein: CASTPTGGIYEQYF
clone size: few; J gene: TRBJ1-5; V gene: TRBV28; CDR3 protein: CASSSQGIQPQHF
clone size: once; J gene: TRBJ2-7; V gene: TRBV19; CDR3 protein: CASSIISGDSYEQYF
clone size: -; J gene: TRBJ1-2; V gene: TRBV7-9; CDR3 protein: CASSLGRANYGYTF
clone size: -; J gene: TRBJ2-2; V gene: TRBV5-1; CDR3 protein: CASSLGDNGSGELFF
clone size: -; J gene: TRBJ1-2; V gene: TRBV28; CDR3 protein: CASSDSYGYTF
clone size: once; J gene: TRBJ2-3; V gene: TRBV9; CDR3 protein: CASSLRTGRDTQYF
clone size: few; J gene: TRBJ1-1; V gene: TRBV19; CDR3 protein: CASSWGGISTEAFF
clone size: -; J gene: -; V gene: TRBV18; CDR3 protein: CASSPISSYEQYF
clone size: -; J gene: TRBJ2-3; V gene: TRBV10-3; CDR3 protein: CAISESAGGYTDTQYF
clone size: -; J gene: TRBJ2-2; V gene: TRBV15; CDR3 protein: CATSRGGTSGVHTGELFF
clone size: -; J gene: TRBJ1-6; V gene: TRBV7-9; CDR3 protein: CASAPGIWQANSPLHF
clone size: -; J gene: TRBJ2-1; V gene: TRBV4-1; CDR3 protein: CASSQDHRIAGIYNEQFF
clone size: -; J gene: TRBJ2-5; V gene: TRBV19; CDR3 protein: CASSIVGLAGGRETQYF
clone size: -; J gene: TRBJ1-5; V gene: TRBV6-5; CDR3 protein: CASSLGTAQPQHF
clone size: -; J gene: TRBJ1-6; V gene: TRBV5-1; CDR3 protein: CASSRRRTDSPLHF
clone size: once; J gene: TRBJ2-1; V gene: TRBV19; CDR3 protein: CASSNRYHKANEQFF
clone size: -; J gene: TRBJ2-2; V gene: TRBV7-6; CDR3 protein: CASSLVRQNTGELFF
clone size: -; J gene: TRBJ1-2; V gene: TRBV27; CDR3 protein: CASSLRLREGARFGYTF
clone size: once; J gene: TRBJ2-7; V gene: TRBV28; CDR3 protein: CASSLIQRYEQYF
clone size: once; J gene: TRBJ2-5; V gene: TRBV7-9; CDR3 protein: CASSGASGGQETQYF
clone size: -; J gene: TRBJ1-1; V gene: TRBV2; CDR3 protein: CASSDSGQTMNTEAFF
clone size: -; J gene: TRBJ2-3; V gene: TRBV27; CDR3 protein: CASRPLARIPTDTQYF
clone size: once; J gene: TRBJ1-2; V gene: TRBV11-2; CDR3 protein: CASSLNRGLAYTF
clone size: -; J gene: TRBJ2-6; V gene: TRBV27; CDR3 protein: CASSLLPGQGTGANVLTF
clone size: -; J gene: TRBJ2-1; V gene: TRBV4-3; CDR3 protein: CASSDRSNEQFF
clone size: -; J gene: TRBJ2-1; V gene: TRBV9; CDR3 protein: CASSAAGTSGGAGQFF
clone size: -; J gene: TRBJ2-5; V gene: TRBV6-6; CDR3 protein: CASSYWGQGEETQYF
clone size: few; J gene: TRBJ1-3; V gene: TRBV7-9; CDR3 protein: CASSFLVVPMGPSGNTIYF
clone size: few; J gene: TRBJ2-1; V gene: TRBV30; CDR3 protein: CAWNGASSNEQFF
clone size: -; J gene: TRBJ2-2; V gene: TRBV6-1; CDR3 protein: CASVTGGSGTGELFF
clone size: -; J gene: TRBJ2-3; V gene: TRBV4-1; CDR3 protein: CASSQEGAGGPIDTQYF
clone size: -; J gene: TRBJ1-1; V gene: TRBV7-6; CDR3 protein: CASSLGQATEAFF
clone size: -; J gene: TRBJ2-7; V gene: TRBV5-1; CDR3 protein: CASSLAPGRYYEQYF
clone size: -; J gene: TRBJ2-1; V gene: TRBV5-6; CDR3 protein: CASSLAGALGYNEQFF